A selection of T cell receptor beta chains follows, all from one sample in a study of blood T cell repertoires in COVID-19. Libraries were prepared by immunoSEQ multiplex PCR; TCRdb keeps only in-frame clonotypes and omits some of them. The sample gives 100,000 to 150,000 clones, approximately 91% of which show up once; approximately 1.1% is in the top ten. What was sequenced was peripheral blood. These receptors originate from a woman of 80 years or more with acute or convalescent COVID-19. Each CDR3 is given with its conserved first and last residue. Fields, in order: D gene, J gene, clone size, V gene, CDR3 protein, CDR3 DNA. D genes are given only for firm matches. A row's size may be missing; if present it is once, few, many or a size class.

TRBD2	TRBJ2-3	few	TRBV9	CASSLLAGGTDTQYF	TGTGCCAGCAGCTTATTAGCGGGGGGCACAGATACGCAGTATTTT
TRBD2	TRBJ2-2	NA	TRBV29-1	CSAREGADTGELFF	TGCAGCGCGCGGGAGGGTGCGGACACCGGGGAGCTGTTTTTT
TRBD2	TRBJ2-2	NA	TRBV19	CASSTTSGGIRTTPGELFF	TGTGCCAGTAGTACGACTAGCGGGGGGATCCGCACTACACCCGGGGAGCTGTTTTTT
NA	TRBJ2-5	NA	TRBV18	CASASDVETQYF	TGTGCCAGCGCAAGCGACGTAGAGACCCAGTACTTC
NA	TRBJ2-2	NA	TRBV9	CASSGQQATGELFF	TGTGCCAGCAGCGGACAACAGGCCACCGGGGAGCTGTTTTTT
TRBD2	TRBJ2-1	NA	TRBV3-1/TRBV3-2	CASSFFSSGVEQFF	TGTGCCAGCAGTTTTTTCTCTAGCGGGGTTGAGCAGTTCTTC
TRBD1	TRBJ1-2	NA	TRBV7-8	CASSLGIGQGNYGYTF	TGTGCCAGCAGCTTGGGGATAGGACAGGGTAACTATGGCTACACCTTC
NA	TRBJ1-6	NA	TRBV12-3/TRBV12-4	CASGEGYSPLHF	TGTGCCAGCGGGGAGGGTTACTCACCCCTCCACTTT
TRBD2	TRBJ2-3	NA	TRBV9	CASSVGSSGRATDTQYF	TGTGCCAGCAGCGTAGGTTCAAGCGGGAGGGCCACAGATACGCAGTATTTT
TRBD1	TRBJ1-1	NA	TRBV14	CASSPTGVGWLAFF	TGTGCCAGCAGCCCGACAGGGGTGGGTTGGTTGGCTTTCTTT
NA	TRBJ2-7	NA	TRBV2	CASRVREGSYEQYF	TGTGCCAGCAGAGTCAGGGAAGGCTCCTACGAGCAGTACTTC
NA	TRBJ1-4	NA	TRBV2	CASSKGVLNEKLFF	TGTGCCAGCAGTAAAGGTGTACTTAATGAAAAACTGTTTTTT
TRBD1	TRBJ2-3	NA	TRBV5-5	CASSFGQATDTQYF	TGTGCCAGCAGCTTCGGACAGGCCACAGATACGCAGTATTTT
NA	TRBJ1-3	NA	TRBV5-1	CASSLAEGGAGNTIYF	TGCGCCAGCAGCTTGGCGGAAGGGGGTGCAGGAAACACCATATATTTT
NA	TRBJ2-7	NA	TRBV6-1	CASSEIGRVREQYF	TGTGCCAGCAGTGAGATTGGCAGGGTGCGGGAGCAGTACTTC
NA	TRBJ1-5	NA	TRBV2	CASRRQGPQHF	TGTGCCAGCAGGCGTCAGGGGCCCCAGCATTTT
TRBD1	TRBJ2-1	NA	TRBV28	CASRTPGQGLWFF	TGTGCCAGCCGTACCCCGGGACAGGGCTTGTGGTTCTTC
TRBD1	TRBJ2-3	NA	TRBV29-1	CSEEQGRAGTQYF	TGCAGCGAGGAACAGGGGCGGGCTGGTACGCAGTATTTT
TRBD1	TRBJ1-2	NA	TRBV5-1	CASSLIGTVDNYGYTF	TGCGCCAGCAGCCTAATAGGGACAGTCGATAACTATGGCTACACCTTC
TRBD2	TRBJ2-7	NA	TRBV10-3	CAIGTSDTYEQYF	TGTGCCATTGGGACTAGCGATACCTACGAGCAGTACTTC
NA	TRBJ1-4	NA	TRBV28	CASSYRDEKLFF	TGTGCCAGCAGCTACAGGGATGAAAAACTGTTTTTT
TRBD1	TRBJ1-5	NA	TRBV29-1	CSVVIQGAVQPQHF	TGCAGCGTTGTTATCCAGGGGGCAGTTCAGCCCCAGCATTTT
TRBD1	TRBJ2-7	NA	TRBV28	CASSGQDRASYEQYF	TGTGCCAGCAGTGGTCAGGACAGGGCCTCCTACGAGCAGTACTTC
NA	TRBJ1-2	NA	TRBV9	CASSAGIGGGYGYTF	TGTGCCAGCAGCGCGGGTATTGGGGGCGGCTATGGCTACACCTTC
TRBD2	TRBJ2-7	NA	TRBV7-2	CASSKIAGPSYEQYF	TGTGCCAGCAGCAAAATAGCGGGCCCCTCCTACGAGCAGTACTTC
NA	TRBJ2-7	NA	TRBV3-1/TRBV3-2	CASSQTGISYEQYF	TGTGCCAGCAGCCAAACGGGGATCTCCTACGAGCAGTACTTC
TRBD2	TRBJ2-1	NA	TRBV3-1/TRBV3-2	CASSQELLSGGTYNEQFF	TGTGCCAGCAGCCAAGAGCTGCTTAGCGGGGGCACCTACAATGAGCAGTTCTTC
NA	TRBJ1-1	NA	TRBV5-1	CASSTRDIRQNTEAFF	TGCGCCAGCAGCACTCGGGACATTCGGCAAAACACTGAAGCTTTCTTT
NA	TRBJ2-1	once	TRBV5-5	CASSLKEYNEQFF	TGTGCCAGCAGCTTGAAAGAGTACAATGAGCAGTTCTTC
TRBD2	TRBJ2-1	once	TRBV18	CASSGGAGKSSYNEQFF	TGTGCCAGCTCGGGAGGGGCCGGGAAGAGCTCCTACAATGAGCAGTTCTTC
NA	TRBJ2-7	NA	TRBV29-1	CSAEGGGWEQYF	TGCAGCGCCGAGGGCGGGGGCTGGGAGCAGTACTTC
NA	TRBJ1-5	NA	TRBV28	CASSLDGNQPQHF	TGTGCCAGCAGTTTAGACGGGAATCAGCCCCAGCATTTT
NA	TRBJ1-2	NA	TRBV15	CATSSPSQGIYGYTF	TGTGCCACCAGCAGCCCCTCTCAGGGTATCTATGGCTACACCTTC
TRBD2	TRBJ2-7	NA	TRBV7-3	CASSLAGGYEQYF	TGTGCCAGCAGCTTAGCGGGAGGCTACGAGCAGTACTTC
TRBD1	TRBJ2-7	NA	TRBV5-6	CASSIGQAYEQYF	TGTGCCAGCAGCATAGGACAGGCCTACGAGCAGTACTTC
NA	TRBJ1-1	once	TRBV7-9	CASSPRQMNTEAFF	TGTGCCAGCAGCCCCCGACAGATGAACACTGAAGCTTTCTTT
TRBD1	TRBJ1-3	once	TRBV19	CASSLQQGPSGNTIYF	TGTGCCAGTAGTCTCCAACAGGGGCCCTCTGGAAACACCATATATTTT
NA	TRBJ1-1	NA	TRBV29-1	CSVRKGGTEAFF	TGCAGCGTTCGGAAGGGAGGCACTGAAGCTTTCTTT
NA	TRBJ2-7	NA	TRBV19	CASPPRGHPYEQYF	TGTGCCAGCCCACCCAGGGGCCACCCCTACGAGCAGTACTTC
NA	TRBJ2-7	NA	TRBV9	CASSTGTAYEQYF	TGTGCCAGCAGCACAGGGACGGCCTACGAGCAGTACTTC
NA	TRBJ2-3	NA	TRBV18	CASSPFSSTDTQYF	TGTGCCAGCTCACCATTTTCTAGCACAGATACGCAGTATTTT
TRBD1	TRBJ1-4	NA	TRBV7-9	CASSTRQGNTEKLFF	TGTGCCAGCAGCACCCGACAGGGAAACACTGAAAAACTGTTTTTT
NA	TRBJ2-2	NA	TRBV3-1/TRBV3-2	CASRSGAFSGELFF	TGTGCCAGCAGATCAGGGGCGTTCTCCGGGGAGCTGTTTTTT
TRBD1	TRBJ1-6	NA	TRBV6-4	CASSEYRGQALHF	TGTGCCAGCAGTGAATACAGGGGGCAGGCCCTCCACTTT
TRBD1	TRBJ1-4	NA	TRBV4-3	CASSQWTGGYEKLFF	TGCGCCAGCAGCCAATGGACAGGGGGGTATGAAAAACTGTTTTTT
TRBD1	TRBJ1-1	NA	TRBV4-3	CASSHPGGNTEAFF	TGCGCCAGCAGCCACCCAGGGGGGAACACTGAAGCTTTCTTT
NA	TRBJ1-1	NA	TRBV6-5	CASSYTGGGNTEAFF	TGTGCCAGCAGTTACACCGGGGGAGGGAACACTGAAGCTTTCTTT
NA	TRBJ1-2	once	TRBV9	CASSVGGGADYGYTF	TGTGCCAGCAGCGTAGGTGGGGGGGCAGACTATGGCTACACCTTC
TRBD1	TRBJ2-1	NA	TRBV18	CASSGGTGVRGSYNEQFF	TGTGCCAGCTCTGGCGGGACAGGCGTACGGGGGTCCTACAATGAGCAGTTCTTC
NA	TRBJ1-2	NA	TRBV18	CASSPGTLSYGYTF	TGTGCCAGCTCACCTGGGACACTTTCCTATGGCTACACCTTC
TRBD2	TRBJ2-5	NA	TRBV5-1	CASSTDSGGRGETQYF	TGCGCCAGCAGCACGGACTCGGGGGGGCGCGGGGAGACCCAGTACTTC
TRBD2	TRBJ2-1	NA	TRBV24-1	CATSGSGTGHNEQFF	TGTGCCACCAGTGGAAGCGGGACGGGCCACAATGAGCAGTTCTTC
TRBD1	TRBJ1-1	NA	TRBV19	CGCLGTENTEAFF	TGTGGGTGTTTAGGGACAGAGAACACTGAAGCTTTCTTT